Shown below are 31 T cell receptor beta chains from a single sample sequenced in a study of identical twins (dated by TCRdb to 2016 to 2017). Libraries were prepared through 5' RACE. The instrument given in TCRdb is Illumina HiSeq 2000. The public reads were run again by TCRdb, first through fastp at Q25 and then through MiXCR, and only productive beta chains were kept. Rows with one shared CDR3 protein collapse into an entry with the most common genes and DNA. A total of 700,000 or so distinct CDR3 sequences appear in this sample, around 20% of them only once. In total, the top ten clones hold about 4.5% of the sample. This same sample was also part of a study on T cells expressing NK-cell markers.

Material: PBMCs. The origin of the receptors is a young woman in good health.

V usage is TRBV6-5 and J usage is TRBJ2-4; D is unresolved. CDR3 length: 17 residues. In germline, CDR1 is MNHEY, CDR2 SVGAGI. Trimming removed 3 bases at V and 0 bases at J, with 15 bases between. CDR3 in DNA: TGTGCCAGCAGTTATATCTCTCCAGTTTTAGCCAAAAACATTCAGTACTTC. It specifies CASSYISPVLAKNIQYF.

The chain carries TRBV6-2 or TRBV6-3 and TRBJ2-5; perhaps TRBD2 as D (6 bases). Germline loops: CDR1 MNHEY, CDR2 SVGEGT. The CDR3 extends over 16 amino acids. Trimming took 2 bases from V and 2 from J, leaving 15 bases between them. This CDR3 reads CASSYRGLVPQETQYF. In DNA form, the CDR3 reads TGTGCCAGCAGTTACCGGGGACTGGTACCTCAAGAGACCCAGTACTTC.

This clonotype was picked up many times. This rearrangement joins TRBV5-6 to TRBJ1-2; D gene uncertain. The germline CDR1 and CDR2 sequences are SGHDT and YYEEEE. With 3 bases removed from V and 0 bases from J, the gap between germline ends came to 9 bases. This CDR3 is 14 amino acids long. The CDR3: CASSSAGSNYGYTF. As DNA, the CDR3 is TGTGCCAGCAGCTCAGCGGGGTCTAACTATGGCTACACCTTC.

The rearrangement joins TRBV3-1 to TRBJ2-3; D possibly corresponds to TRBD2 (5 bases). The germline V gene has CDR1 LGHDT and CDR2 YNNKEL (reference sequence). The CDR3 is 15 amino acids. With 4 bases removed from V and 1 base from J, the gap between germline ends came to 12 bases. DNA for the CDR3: TGTGCCAGCAGCCCGTCGTCGAGGGGCACAGATACGCAGTATTTT. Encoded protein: CASSPSSRGTDTQYF.

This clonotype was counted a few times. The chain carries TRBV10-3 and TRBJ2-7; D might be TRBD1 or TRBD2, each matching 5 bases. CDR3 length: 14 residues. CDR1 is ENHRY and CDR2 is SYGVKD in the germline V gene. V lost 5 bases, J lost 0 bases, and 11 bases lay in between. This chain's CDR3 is CAISSGTTSYEQYF. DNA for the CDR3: TGTGCCATCAGTTCCGGGACGACCTCCTACGAGCAGTACTTC.

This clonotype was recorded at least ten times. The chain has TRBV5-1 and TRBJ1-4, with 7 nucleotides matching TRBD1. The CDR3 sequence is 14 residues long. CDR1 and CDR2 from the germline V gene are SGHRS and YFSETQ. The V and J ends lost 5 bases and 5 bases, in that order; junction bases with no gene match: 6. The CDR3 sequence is CASRVQGQNEKLFF. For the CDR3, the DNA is TGCGCCAGCAGGGTACAGGGACAGAATGAAAAACTGTTTTTT.

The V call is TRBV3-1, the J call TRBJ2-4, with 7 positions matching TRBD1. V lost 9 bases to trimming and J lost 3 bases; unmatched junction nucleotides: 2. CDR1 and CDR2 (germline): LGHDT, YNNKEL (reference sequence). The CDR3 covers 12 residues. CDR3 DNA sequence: TGTGCCAGTAGGGACAGCAAAAACATTCAGTACTTC. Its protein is CASRDSKNIQYF.

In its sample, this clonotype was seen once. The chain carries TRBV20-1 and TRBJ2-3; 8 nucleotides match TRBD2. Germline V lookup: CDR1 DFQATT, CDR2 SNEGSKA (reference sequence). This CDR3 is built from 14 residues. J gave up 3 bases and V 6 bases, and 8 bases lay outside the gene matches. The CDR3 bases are TGCAGTGCCTCCCCCGGGACTAGAACAGATACGCAGTATTTT. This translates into CSASPGTRTDTQYF.

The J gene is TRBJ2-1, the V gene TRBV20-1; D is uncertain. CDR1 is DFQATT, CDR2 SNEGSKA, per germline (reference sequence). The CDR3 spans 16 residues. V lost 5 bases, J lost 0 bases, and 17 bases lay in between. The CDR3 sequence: CSAERADFSSYNEQFF. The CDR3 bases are TGCAGTGCTGAGCGAGCCGACTTTAGCTCCTACAATGAGCAGTTCTTC.

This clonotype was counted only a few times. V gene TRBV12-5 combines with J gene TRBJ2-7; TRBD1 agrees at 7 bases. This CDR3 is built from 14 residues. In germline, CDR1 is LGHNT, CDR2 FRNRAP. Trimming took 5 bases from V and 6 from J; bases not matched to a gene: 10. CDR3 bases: TGTGCTAGTGGTAAGGGACAGACACGGGGCGAGCAGTACTTC. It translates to CASGKGQTRGEQYF.

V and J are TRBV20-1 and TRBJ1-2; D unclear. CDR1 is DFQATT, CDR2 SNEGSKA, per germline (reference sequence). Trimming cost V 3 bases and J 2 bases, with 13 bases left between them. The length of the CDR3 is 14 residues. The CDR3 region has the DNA TGCAGTGCTAGTTCGCTCCATTACAACTATGGCTACACCTTC. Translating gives CSASSLHYNYGYTF.

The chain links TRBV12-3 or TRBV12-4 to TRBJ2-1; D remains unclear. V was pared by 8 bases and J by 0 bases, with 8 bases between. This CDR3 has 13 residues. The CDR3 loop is CASEPSSYNEQFF. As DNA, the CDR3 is TGTGCCAGCGAGCCGAGCTCCTACAATGAGCAGTTCTTC.

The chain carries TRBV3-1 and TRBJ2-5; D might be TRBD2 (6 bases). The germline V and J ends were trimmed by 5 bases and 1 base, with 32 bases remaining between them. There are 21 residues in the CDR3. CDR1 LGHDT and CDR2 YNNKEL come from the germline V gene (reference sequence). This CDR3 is CASSSTLFLAPGPSSQETQYF. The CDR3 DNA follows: TGTGCCAGCAGCTCTACGCTTTTTCTAGCGCCTGGCCCTTCATCCCAAGAGACCCAGTACTTC.

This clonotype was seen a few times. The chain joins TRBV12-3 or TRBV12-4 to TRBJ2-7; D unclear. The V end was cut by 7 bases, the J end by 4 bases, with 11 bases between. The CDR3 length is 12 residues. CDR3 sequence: CASTEGLYEQYF. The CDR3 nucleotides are TGTGCCAGCACCGAAGGCTTGTACGAGCAGTACTTC.

This CDR3 reads CASREGGETEAFF. The CDR3 DNA reads TGTGCCAGCAGGGAGGGGGGCGAAACTGAAGCTTTCTTT. The chain links TRBV12-3 or TRBV12-4 to TRBJ1-1, with D possibly TRBD1 on 6 matching bases. Trimming cost V 6 bases and J 5 bases, with 13 bases left between them. The CDR3 is made up of 13 amino acids.

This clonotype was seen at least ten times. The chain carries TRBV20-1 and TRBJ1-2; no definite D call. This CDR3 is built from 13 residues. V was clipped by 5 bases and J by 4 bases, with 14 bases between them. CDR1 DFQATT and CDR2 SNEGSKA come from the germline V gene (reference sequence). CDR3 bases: TGCAGTGCTCCGACGACGGATTTCTATGGCTACACCTTC. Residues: CSAPTTDFYGYTF.

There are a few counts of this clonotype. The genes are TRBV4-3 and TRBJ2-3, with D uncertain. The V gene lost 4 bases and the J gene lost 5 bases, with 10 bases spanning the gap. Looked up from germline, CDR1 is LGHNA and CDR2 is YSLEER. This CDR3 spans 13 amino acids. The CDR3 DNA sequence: TGCGCCAGCAGCCCTCGAGAGGAAGATACGCAGTATTTT. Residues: CASSPREEDTQYF.

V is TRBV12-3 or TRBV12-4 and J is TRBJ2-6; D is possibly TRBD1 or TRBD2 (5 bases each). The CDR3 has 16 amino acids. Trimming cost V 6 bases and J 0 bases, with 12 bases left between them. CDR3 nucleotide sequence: TGTGCCAGCAGCCTGGGACGGACCTCTGGGGCCAACGTCCTGACTTTC. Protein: CASSLGRTSGANVLTF.

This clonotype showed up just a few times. The chain's CDR3 is CASSDYTSGRAYEQYF. DNA for the CDR3: TGTGCCAGCAGCGATTACACTAGCGGGAGGGCCTACGAGCAGTACTTC. The chain has TRBV2 and TRBJ2-7; 13 nucleotides align to TRBD2. From germline, CDR1 is SNHLY and CDR2 FYNNEI. The CDR3 spans 16 residues. V shed 6 bases, J shed 2 bases, and the junction held 7 bases outside the gene matches.

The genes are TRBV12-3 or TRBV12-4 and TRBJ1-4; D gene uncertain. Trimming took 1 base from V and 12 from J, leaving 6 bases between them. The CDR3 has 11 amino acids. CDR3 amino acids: CASSLGMELFF. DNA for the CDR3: TGTGCCAGCAGTTTAGGGATGGAACTGTTTTTT.

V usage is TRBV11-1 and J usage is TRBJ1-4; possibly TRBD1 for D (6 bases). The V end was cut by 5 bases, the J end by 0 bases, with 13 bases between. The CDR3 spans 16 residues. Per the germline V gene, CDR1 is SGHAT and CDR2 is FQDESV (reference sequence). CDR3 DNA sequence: TGTGCCAGCAGCATGGGACAACTTGCAACTAATGAAAAACTGTTTTTT. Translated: CASSMGQLATNEKLFF.

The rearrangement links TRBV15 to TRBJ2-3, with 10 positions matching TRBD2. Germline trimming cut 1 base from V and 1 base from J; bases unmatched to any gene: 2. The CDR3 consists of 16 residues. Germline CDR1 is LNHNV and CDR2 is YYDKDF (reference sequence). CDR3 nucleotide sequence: TGTGCCACCAGCAGAGGGGGGACTAGCGGCACAGATACGCAGTATTTT. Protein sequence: CATSRGGTSGTDTQYF.

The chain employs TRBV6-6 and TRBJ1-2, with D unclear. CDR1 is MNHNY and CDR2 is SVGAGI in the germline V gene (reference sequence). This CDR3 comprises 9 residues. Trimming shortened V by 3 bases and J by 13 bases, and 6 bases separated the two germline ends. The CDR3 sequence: CASSYRVTF. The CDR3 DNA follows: TGTGCCAGCAGTTATCGTGTCACCTTC.

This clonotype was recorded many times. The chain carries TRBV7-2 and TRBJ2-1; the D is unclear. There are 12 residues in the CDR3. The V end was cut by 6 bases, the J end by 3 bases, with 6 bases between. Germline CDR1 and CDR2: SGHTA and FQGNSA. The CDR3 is CASSSYYNEQFF. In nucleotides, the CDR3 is TGTGCCAGCAGTTCCTACTACAATGAGCAGTTCTTC.

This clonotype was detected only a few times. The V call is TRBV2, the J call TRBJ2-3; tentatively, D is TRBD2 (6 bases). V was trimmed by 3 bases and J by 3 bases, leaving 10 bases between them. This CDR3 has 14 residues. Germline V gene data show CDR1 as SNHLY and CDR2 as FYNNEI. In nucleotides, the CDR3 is TGTGCCAGCAGTGATGTAGCGGCGACAGATACGCAGTATTTT. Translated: CASSDVAATDTQYF.

In DNA, the CDR3 is TGCAGCGTTCCCTTCGTGCCCACTAGCGGGGGACTTCCTACCTACAATGAGCAGTTCTTC. Residues: CSVPFVPTSGGLPTYNEQFF. The rearrangement joins TRBV29-1 to TRBJ2-1; 11 bases line up with TRBD2. The germline V gene encodes CDR1 SQVTM and CDR2 ANQGSEA. The CDR3 runs 20 residues. Trimming took 5 bases from V and 2 from J; bases not matched to a gene: 20.

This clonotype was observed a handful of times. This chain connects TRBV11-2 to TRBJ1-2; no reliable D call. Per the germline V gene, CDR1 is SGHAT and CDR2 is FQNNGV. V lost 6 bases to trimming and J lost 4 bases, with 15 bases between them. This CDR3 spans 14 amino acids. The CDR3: CASRIPATSYGYTF. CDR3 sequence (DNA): TGTGCCAGCAGAATTCCTGCGACTAGCTATGGCTACACCTTC.

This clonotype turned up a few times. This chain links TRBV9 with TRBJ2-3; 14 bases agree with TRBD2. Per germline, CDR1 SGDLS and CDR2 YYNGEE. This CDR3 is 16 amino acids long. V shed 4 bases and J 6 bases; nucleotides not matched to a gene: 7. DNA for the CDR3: TGTGCCAGCAGCCTGGGACTAGCGGGAGCAACCGATACGCAGTATTTT. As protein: CASSLGLAGATDTQYF.

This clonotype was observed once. The CDR3: CASSFTIGQSVSNYGYTF. In DNA, the CDR3 is TGTGCCAGCAGTTTTACCATCGGACAGTCAGTTTCAAACTATGGCTACACCTTC. The chain employs TRBV12-3 or TRBV12-4 and TRBJ1-2, with D maybe TRBD1 (6 bases). Trimming cost V 3 bases and J 2 bases, with 22 bases left between them. CDR3 size: 18 residues.

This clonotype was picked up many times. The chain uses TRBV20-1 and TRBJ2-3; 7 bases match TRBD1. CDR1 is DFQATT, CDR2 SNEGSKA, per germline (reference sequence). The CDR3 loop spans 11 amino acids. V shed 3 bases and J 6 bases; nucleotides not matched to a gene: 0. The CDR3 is CSARTGDTQYF. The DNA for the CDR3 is TGCAGTGCTAGGACAGGGGATACGCAGTATTTT.

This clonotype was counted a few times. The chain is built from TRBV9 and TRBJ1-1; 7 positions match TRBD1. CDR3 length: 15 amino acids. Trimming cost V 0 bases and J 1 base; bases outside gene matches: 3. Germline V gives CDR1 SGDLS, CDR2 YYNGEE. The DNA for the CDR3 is TGTGCCAGCAGCGTAGACGACAGGGCGAACACTGAAGCTTTCTTT. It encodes CASSVDDRANTEAFF.